The clone carrying this T cell receptor beta chain was counted a few times. The target antigen is unknown. TCRdb called the RT-PCR reads again in MiXCR, with one record for every CDR3 protein. The table includes around 480,000 distinct CDR3 sequences, 16% detected once. This entry is derived from a study of response to subunit inactivated influenza vaccine. The germline V gene encodes CDR1 KGHSH and CDR2 LQKENI. The CDR3 is 17 amino acids. V lost 1 base and J lost 0; bases outside the gene matches: 6. General study results and limits: The authors suggested that few new T cells are recruited per seasonal influenza vaccination.

The genes are TRBV18 and TRBJ2-1; 7 bases line up with TRBD2. The clonotype comes from a man aged 50 to 69 who received an inactivated influenza vaccine. Sequences were derived from CD4+ T cells sorted from PBMCs, sampled around 2 years after vaccination. The CDR3 DNA follows: TGTGCCAGCTCACCACGAGGGAGGGGAGTCTCCTACAATGAGCAGTTCTTC. Its translation: CASSPRGRGVSYNEQFF.